This T cell receptor (beta chain) was obtained from a study of cytomegalovirus exposure and HLA in healthy donors (dated by TCRdb to about 2017). Regarding the complete study: An earlier analysis of several hundred of the donors reported 276 Gb of sequence data and 100 million to 120 million unique TCR beta sequences obtained from about 179 million T cells. An early release covering roughly 600 HLA-typed donors comprised approximately 290 gigabases of sequencing data and approximately 80 million unique TCR sequences. The genetic ancestry cluster associated with self-reported Caucasian donors included approximately 85% of the 300 to 450 genotyped donors. The study aimed to test whether cataloging public T cell receptors could reveal signatures of past pathogen exposure. The study profiled the T cell repertoires of hundreds of subjects by immunosequencing and related them to cytomegalovirus serostatus. In addition to the first cohort of 666 subjects, a separate validation cohort of under 150 different subjects was used. The study combined high-throughput TCR immunosequencing, statistical association of individual TCRs with disease status, and machine learning to predict cytomegalovirus infection status. A later analysis re-examined previously published TCR beta repertoires from roughly 720 donors and added high-resolution HLA genotyping to investigate patterns of TCR occurrence. Rather than drawing on any new phenotypic data, the later analysis identified candidate immune exposures from TCR beta sequences and the way those sequences occurred across donors. An earlier analysis of approximately 580 of the donors used high-throughput TCR beta sequencing to judge whether each TCR beta V gene segment behaved as functional or pseudogenic. Donor age, sex, ethnicity and CMV serostatus were compiled together with the repertoire data. In a later genetic analysis, genome-wide SNP genotypes for 398 of the 666 donors were used, and that subset was treated as a discovery cohort. All discovery cohort repertoires had been generated using a single sequencing platform. HLA typing covered class I and class II loci at four-digit resolution. Typing coverage varied by locus: roughly 629-630 donors for A, B, C, DRB1 and DQB1; roughly 560 for DQA1; nearly 610 for DPA1; 450 to 480 for DPB1. Because of strong linkage in the cohort, roughly five DR-DQ haplotypes were treated as single units for association and clustering. Among around 400 genotyped donors of the cohort, an average of about 240,000 unique TCR beta nucleotide sequences were sequenced per donor, roughly 20% of them non-productive. Here is what the overall study found, with its caveats: Because HLA typing was unavailable for some donors at each locus, only the typed subset was used in association tests. Across donors, most TCR sequences were observed very rarely, whereas some public TCRs were present in many individuals. In a later analysis, HLA-associated TCR beta chains were found to be more clonally expanded and to have lower generation probabilities than equally common non-associated chains. For the cohort, immune exposure information was limited to CMV serostatus. The authors suggested that the approach could potentially be extended to other disease states and immunological phenotypes. A cluster of highly shared sequence variants was judged likely to be a technical artifact of the sequencing pipeline. A total of fewer than 200 TCR beta chains were listed by the study as associated with cytomegalovirus. Because counts were too low, 15 to 20 rarely observed V segments, including chromosome 9 orphons, were excluded from the earlier analysis of 587 of the donors. Sequencing depth was assumed to be roughly uniform across donors in the presence/absence analyses, though that assumption may not hold. Correlated functional status among segregating V segments might reflect linkage disequilibrium, but an unknown experimental factor could not be ruled out. Three of the identified cytomegalovirus-associated TCR beta chains were confirmed in vitro to be specific for cytomegalovirus antigens. Broadly in line with IMGT annotations, most TCR beta V segments showed up in productive rearrangements about 87% or about 30% of the time in an earlier analysis of 450 to 750 of the donors. In a later genetic analysis, a missense DCLRE1C variant was associated with V-gene and J-gene trimming of TCR beta chains, and the association was replicated in an independent cohort. In a later genetic analysis, fewer N-insertions in productive TCRs were reported among donors in an Asian-associated ancestry cluster than the 666-donor mean. Cytomegalovirus status was reported to be diagnosed by the classifier with high specificity and sensitivity in both the original and validation cohorts. When HLA alleles, especially DR and DQ, strongly co-occurred, attributing TCR associations to individual alleles was difficult. This cohort had only TCR beta chains sequenced, and the lack of alpha or paired-chain data limited which features could be detected. Because the 87-base-pair reads could not distinguish some IMGT-functional V segments, including TRBV6-2 and TRBV6-3, those segments were excluded. A later analysis associated 17,000 or so TCR beta sequences with specific HLA alleles at a false discovery rate of 0.05. A further reported finding was that TCR beta sequences accurately predicted the HLA-A and HLA-B alleles for most subjects in the first cohort. In a later analysis, several top co-occurrence clusters were reported to appear linked to parvovirus B19, influenza, CMV and Epstein-Barr virus. A later analysis found that TCR association rates varied across HLA loci, with DRB1 alleles showing the most associated TCRs and HLA-C alleles the fewest. Most CMV-associated TCR beta chains appeared to be HLA-restricted in a later analysis, and the HLA associations seemed to be driven largely by CMV exposure.

The cohort consisted of 666 healthy bone marrow donors. At the time of sampling, all cohort members were nominally healthy, though unrecorded immune exposures were likely present. The donor was CMV seropositive and was included in the group of 250 to 350 seropositive cohort members. A peripheral blood sample was provided by each donor, and peripheral blood mononuclear cells were used for TCR beta sequencing. Genomic DNA was extracted from the blood cell samples with the Qiagen DNeasy Blood Extraction Kit. The CDR3 runs 13 amino acids, cysteine and phenylalanine included. Solely the CDR3 DNA is kept, with 39 bases framed from the first base. Relative to germline, V is missing 4 bases and J is missing 12 bases, with 4 bases of the junction outside any gene match. Reading the germline V gene gives CDR1 MNHNS and CDR2 SASEGT. A remark on this clone: No antigen is known for it. There are no base qualities to consult, and no much larger clone falls within one base.

The library came from the immunoSEQ multiplex PCR assay. The multiplex PCR relied on a mix of 60 forward primers for TCR Vbeta segments and 13 reverse primers for TCR Jbeta segments. The CDR3 region of rearranged TCR beta genes was amplified from genomic DNA by a multiplex PCR assay. The Illumina HiSeq System was used to sequence the amplified TCR beta libraries as 87-base-pair reads. Regarding the original processing steps: Across the roughly 640 repertoires, a later analysis counted some 81 million unique TCR beta chains, approximately 10 million of which were shared by at least two donors. Raw reads were error-corrected and collapsed into unique sequences with a nearest-neighbor algorithm that merged closely related sequences to remove PCR and sequencing errors. Alignment of CDR3 sequences to IMGT reference sequences was used to assign V, D and J gene segments. For a sequence to be retained, at least a six-nucleotide match to both a V gene segment and a J gene segment was required. Rearrangements were called productive when the CDR3 lacked stop codons and stayed in frame with V and J; all others were non-productive. CDR3 was defined according to IMGT convention as the region running from the second conserved V-encoded cysteine to the conserved J-encoded phenylalanine. Sequences without an unambiguous match to a single V gene segment were excluded from the earlier analysis of several hundred of the donors. An earlier analysis of roughly 590 of the donors called V segments functional above 56.7% productive rearrangements and segregating when the between-donor standard deviation exceeded 5%. To diagnose cytomegalovirus status from the catalog of TCR beta chain sequences, a statistical classification framework was built. V and J gene assignment, in a later analysis, came from comparing TCR nucleotide sequences with IMGT/GENE-DB human TR gene sequences. Using the TCRdist pipeline, a later analysis assigned CDR3 sequences along with most-parsimonious VDJ recombination scenarios. A later analysis defined each TCR beta chain by its CDR3 amino acid sequence plus V-gene family, and excluded reads lacking a unique V-gene family. In a later analysis, 450 to 600 highly shared, low-generation-probability nucleotide sequences were removed to address suspected cross-contamination and a sequencing artifact. A later analysis calculated a clonal expansion index for each public chain from normalized within-repertoire ranks of inferred template counts. In a later analysis, generation probabilities were computed using a VDJ recombination model fitted to out-of-frame rearrangements, and the results were checked against IGoR. Hypergeometric tests were used in a later analysis to score TCR-TCR, TCR-HLA and TCR-CMV co-occurrence, with a repertoire-size bias correction applied to the TCR pairs. False discovery rates were estimated in a later analysis by permuting HLA or CMV assignments 20 times. In a later analysis, co-occurring TCRs were grouped using DBSCAN, and TCRdist sequence similarity was added for clustering within HLA-allele-positive subsets. Co-occurrence clustering excluded repertoires with fewer than 30,000 or more than 120,000 public chains, plus five with anomalous nucleotide sharing. TCRdb took this table from immuneACCESS and kept in-frame rearrangements with V and J called. Such tables lack part of the clones; where checked against another copy, unresolved V genes explain under half of the gap, and the rest is unexplained. The V and J calls and clone size were taken over from that table, and D and trimming were inferred from the DNA. This sample holds about 140,000 clones; 65% to 85% were observed only once. The ten largest clones add up to 4% to 4.5% of the sample.

Sequencing was done on a sample of PBMCs. This sequence originates from a woman aged 40 to 50 in good health and CMV-seropositive. The sequence links TRBV6-1 to TRBJ2-1; 12 central nucleotides agree with TRBD2. The CDR3 in this case is CASSVETSGGQFF. The bases read TGTGCCAGCAGTGTTGAGACTAGCGGGGGGCAGTTCTTC.